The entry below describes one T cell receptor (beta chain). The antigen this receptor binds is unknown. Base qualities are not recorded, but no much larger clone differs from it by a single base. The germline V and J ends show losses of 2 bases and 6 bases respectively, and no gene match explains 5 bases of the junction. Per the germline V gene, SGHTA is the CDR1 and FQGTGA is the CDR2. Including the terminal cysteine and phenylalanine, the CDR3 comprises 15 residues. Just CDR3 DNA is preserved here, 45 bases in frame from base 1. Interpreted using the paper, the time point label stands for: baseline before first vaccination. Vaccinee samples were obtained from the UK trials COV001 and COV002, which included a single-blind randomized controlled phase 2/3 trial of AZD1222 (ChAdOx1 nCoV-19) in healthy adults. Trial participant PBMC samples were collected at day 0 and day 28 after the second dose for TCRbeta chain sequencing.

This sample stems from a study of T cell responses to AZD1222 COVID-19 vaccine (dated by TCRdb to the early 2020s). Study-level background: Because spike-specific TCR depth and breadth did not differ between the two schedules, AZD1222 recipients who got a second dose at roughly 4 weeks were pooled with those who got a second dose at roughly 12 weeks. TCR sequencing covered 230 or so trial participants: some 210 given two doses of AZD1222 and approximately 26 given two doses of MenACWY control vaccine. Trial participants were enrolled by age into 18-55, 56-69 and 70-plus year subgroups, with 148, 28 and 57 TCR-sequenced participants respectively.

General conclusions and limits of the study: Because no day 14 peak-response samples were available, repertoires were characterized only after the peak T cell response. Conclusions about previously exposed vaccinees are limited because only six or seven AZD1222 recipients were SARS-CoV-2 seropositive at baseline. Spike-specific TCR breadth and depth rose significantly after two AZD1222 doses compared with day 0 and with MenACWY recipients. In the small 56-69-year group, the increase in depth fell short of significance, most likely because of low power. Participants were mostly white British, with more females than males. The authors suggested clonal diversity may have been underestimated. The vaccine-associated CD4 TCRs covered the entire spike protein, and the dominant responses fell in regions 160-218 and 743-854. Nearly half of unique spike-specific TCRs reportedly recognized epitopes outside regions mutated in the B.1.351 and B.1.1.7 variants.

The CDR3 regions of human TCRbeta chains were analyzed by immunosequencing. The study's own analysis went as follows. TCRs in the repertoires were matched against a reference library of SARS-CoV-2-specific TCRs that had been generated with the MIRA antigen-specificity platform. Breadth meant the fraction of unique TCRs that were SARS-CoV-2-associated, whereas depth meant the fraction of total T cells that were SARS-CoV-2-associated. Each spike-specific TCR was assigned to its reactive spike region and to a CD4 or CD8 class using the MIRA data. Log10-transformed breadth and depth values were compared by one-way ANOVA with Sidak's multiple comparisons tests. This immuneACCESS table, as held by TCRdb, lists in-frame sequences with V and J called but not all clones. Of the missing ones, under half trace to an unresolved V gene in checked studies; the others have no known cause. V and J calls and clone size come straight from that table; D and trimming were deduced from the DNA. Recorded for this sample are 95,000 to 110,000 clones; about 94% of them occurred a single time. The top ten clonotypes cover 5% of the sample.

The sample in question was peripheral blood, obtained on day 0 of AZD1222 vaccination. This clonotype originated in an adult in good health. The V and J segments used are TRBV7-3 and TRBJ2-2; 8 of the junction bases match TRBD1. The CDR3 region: CASSLSPGGPGELFF. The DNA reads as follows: TGTGCCAGCAGCTTATCCCCAGGGGGCCCCGGGGAGCTGTTTTTT.